This T cell receptor (beta chain) was identified during a study of OX40 agonist ivuxolimab in advanced cancers. Generated by immunoSEQ multiplex PCR, the TCRdb table keeps only in-frame clones and is missing some. Here the sample spans 30,000 to 40,000 clones, roughly four fifths being singletons. The CDR3 runs 15 residues. The V gene's germline CDR1 is MNHEY and CDR2 SVGAGI. The V gene end was trimmed by 0 bases and the J gene end by 4 bases; junction bases not matched to a gene: 2. Sequences were derived from CD4+ or CD8+ T cells sorted from blood, sampled in a trial of the OX40 agonist ivuxolimab. The V call is TRBV6-5, the J call TRBJ1-1, with 10 bases aligning to TRBD1. The origin of this receptor is an adult with an advanced solid tumor such as melanoma, head and neck, liver or kidney cancer. CDR3 DNA: TGTGCCAGCAGTTACTCGGGACAGGGGCCCACTGAAGCTTTCTTT. Its translation: CASSYSGQGPTEAFF.